This TCR beta chain was found in a study of identical twins. cDNA molecules carried unique molecular identifiers, and template switching added a universal primer site. TCRdb fed the 5' RACE reads into MiXCR, producing one record per CDR3 protein. The data contain about 220,000 distinct CDR3 sequences, about 6.7% of them seen just once; the ten biggest clones take up roughly 14%. Study results and caveats: In cord blood, abundant beta clonotypes had fewer insertions; memory showed no trend.

CDR3 size: 15 residues. Germline assignment: CDR1 SEHNR and CDR2 FQNEAQ (reference sequence). Trimming took 1 base from V and 5 from J, leaving 15 bases between them. This clonotype has a count of ten or more. Its target is unknown. These data were also filed under a second study, of T cells expressing NK-cell markers. That paper notes: In several experiments, sorting was confined to alpha-beta TCR T cells through use of an anti-gamma-delta TCR antibody. Whether expanded NKG2C-expressing T cell clones recognize HCMV is unknown.

Sequencing input: CD8+ T cells sorted from blood. The receptor's source is a woman aged 18-30 years in good health. The chain joins TRBV7-9 to TRBJ2-7; tentatively, D is TRBD1 (5 bases). The CDR3 DNA reads TGTGCCAGCAGCTTAGAGGCTTCAGGGTGGGACGAGCAGTACTTC. Its protein product is CASSLEASGWDEQYF.